This TCR beta chain appears in the sequencing data of a study of cytomegalovirus exposure and HLA in healthy donors. Findings and limits, study-wide: Researchers reported in a later analysis that a missense DCLRE1C variant was tied to TCR beta V- and J-gene trimming. Evidence from a later analysis indicated that most CMV-associated TCR beta chains looked HLA-restricted. A later analysis found common viral pathogens apparently linked to several of the most significant clusters. Earlier results showed most TCR beta V segments being productive about 87% or about 30% of the time.

Germline-derived CDR1 and CDR2 are SEHNR and FQNEAQ (reference sequence). Trimming removed 0 bases from V and 2 bases from J, with 16 bases in between. CDR3 length equals 17 residues. This clone has a handful of counts. No antigen is known for it. PCR was performed using 60 Vbeta and 13 Jbeta primers. Measured with immunoSEQ multiplex PCR; TCRdb has only the in-frame clones, and not every one. The data contain more than 140,000 clones, around 79% of them singletons. The chain joins TRBV7-9 to TRBJ2-5, with a weak D call TRBD1 (5 bases). The sequenced sample consisted of PBMCs. The sequence came from a male donor in good health and CMV-seronegative. The CDR3 reads CASSLAVGRAGQETQYF. CDR3 bases: TGTGCCAGCAGCTTAGCAGTGGGCAGGGCTGGGCAAGAGACCCAGTACTTC.